This is a list of T cell receptor beta chains from one sample in a study of regulatory T cells in long-lasting Graves disease. Each CDR3 protein gets one entry after TCRdb re-called the multiplex PCR reads with MiXCR. This table holds about 450,000 distinct CDR3 sequences, about 20% found once. Sequences were derived from peripheral blood mononuclear cells (PBMCs), sampled when the disease was refractory, from a patient treated with antithyroid drugs. Source of these receptors: a female donor with Graves disease. CDR3s include the opening cysteine and the closing phenylalanine or tryptophan.

TRBJ2-3 TRBV2 CASARSRTDTQYF
TRBJ2-5 TRBV30 CAWSLAGQETQYF
TRBJ2-5 TRBV30 CAWATLQETQYF
TRBJ2-5 TRBV6-2/TRBV6-3 CAGTGLTGGGETQYF
TRBJ1-2 TRBV7-2 CASSFRGLANYGYTF
TRBJ2-7 TRBV5-1 CASSFYAGVFMSYEQYF
TRBJ1-6 TRBV11-2 CAGSLGRGGNSPLHF
TRBJ1-4 TRBV6-1 CASRATKTGEKLFF
TRBJ2-5 TRBV24-1 CATSDFTQGGETQYF
TRBJ1-3 TRBV30 CAWSRGESGNTIYF
TRBJ1-2 TRBV5-1 CASSLGVDGYTF
TRBJ1-2 TRBV28 CASSPSPGSRGRLYGYTF
TRBJ2-7 TRBV6-4 CASSYARGYEQYF
TRBJ1-5 TRBV20-1 CSASLDRANQPQHF
TRBJ1-3 TRBV28 CASTYEVGSGNTIYF
TRBJ2-5 TRBV12-3/TRBV12-4 CASSRGLAGGEGTQYF
TRBJ1-1 TRBV4-1 CASSQVNRLGTEAFF
TRBJ2-2 TRBV24-1 CATSSNTGGELFF
TRBJ2-7 TRBV2 CASSEAIRGPDVQYF
TRBJ1-1 TRBV2 CASTVDSERPEAFF
TRBJ1-1 TRBV30 CAWSAQTNTEAFF
TRBJ1-1 TRBV30 CAWSPPRTEAFF